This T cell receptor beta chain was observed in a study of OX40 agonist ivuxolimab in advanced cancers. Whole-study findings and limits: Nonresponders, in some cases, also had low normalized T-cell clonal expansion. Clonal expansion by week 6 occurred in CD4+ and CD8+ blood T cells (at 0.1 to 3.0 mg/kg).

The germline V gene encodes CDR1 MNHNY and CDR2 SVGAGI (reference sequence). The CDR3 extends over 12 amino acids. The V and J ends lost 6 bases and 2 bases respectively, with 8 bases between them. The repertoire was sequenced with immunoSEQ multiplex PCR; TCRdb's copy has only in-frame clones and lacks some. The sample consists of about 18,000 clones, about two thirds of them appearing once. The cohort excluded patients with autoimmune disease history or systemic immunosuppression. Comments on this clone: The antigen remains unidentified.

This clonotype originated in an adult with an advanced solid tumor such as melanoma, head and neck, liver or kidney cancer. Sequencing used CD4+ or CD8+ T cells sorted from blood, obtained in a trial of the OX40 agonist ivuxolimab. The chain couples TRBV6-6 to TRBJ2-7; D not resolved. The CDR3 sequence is CASSGSAYEQYF. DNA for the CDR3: TGTGCCAGCAGCGGGTCAGCCTACGAGCAGTACTTC.